This T cell receptor beta chain was sequenced during a study of CD8+CD57+ T cells in acquired aplastic anemia. Study at large: Sorted CD4+ and CD8+ cells gave an average of 3.2 ug of DNA. Researchers reported that healthy donors averaged approximately 10 million reads for CD4+ cells.

Turning to this clonotype: A much larger clone sits a single nucleotide away, making a read error possible.

Investigators profiled TCR beta VDJ and CDR3 from genomic DNA template. One entry per CDR3 protein, called by TCRdb with MiXCR from the reads. The sample lists under 200,000 distinct CDR3 sequences; roughly 48% were seen once. CDR3 length: 15 amino acids. CDR1 SGDLS and CDR2 YYNGEE come from the germline V gene. The sample was sorted CD4+, CD8+, or CD8+CD57+ T cells (not recorded which) from PBMCs. The chain carries TRBV9 and TRBJ2-3; 9 bases are a match to TRBD2. The receptor was derived from a human donor in good health. CDR3 in DNA: TGTGCCAGCAGCCCCCTAGCGGGGTACACAGTTACGCAGTATTTT. Amino acid sequence: CASSPLAGYTVTQYF.